Sequencing of this T cell receptor beta chain was carried out in a study of blood T cell repertoires in COVID-19. Method: immunoSEQ multiplex PCR; TCRdb's copy keeps in-frame clones and lacks some. The table lists fewer than 350,000 clones, around 91% of them singletons. Participant ages covered roughly 18 to 89 years across about two dozen US areas. Researchers sorted participants into cohorts using their self-reported clinical history. Recovery meant two consecutive negative NP/OP PCR tests, professional clearance, or resolved symptoms. Trimming shortened V by 6 bases and J by 6 bases, and 9 bases separated the two germline ends. The CDR3 is made up of 12 amino acids.

The specimen sequenced was PBMCs or T cells enriched from blood (not recorded which). The gene calls are TRBV12-3 or TRBV12-4 and TRBJ1-5; possible D gene TRBD1, 5 bases. The receptor was derived from a middle-aged woman who had recovered from COVID-19. CDR3 nucleotides: TGTGCCAGCAGGGGTGACAGTCAGCCCCAGCATTTT. As protein: CASRGDSQPQHF.